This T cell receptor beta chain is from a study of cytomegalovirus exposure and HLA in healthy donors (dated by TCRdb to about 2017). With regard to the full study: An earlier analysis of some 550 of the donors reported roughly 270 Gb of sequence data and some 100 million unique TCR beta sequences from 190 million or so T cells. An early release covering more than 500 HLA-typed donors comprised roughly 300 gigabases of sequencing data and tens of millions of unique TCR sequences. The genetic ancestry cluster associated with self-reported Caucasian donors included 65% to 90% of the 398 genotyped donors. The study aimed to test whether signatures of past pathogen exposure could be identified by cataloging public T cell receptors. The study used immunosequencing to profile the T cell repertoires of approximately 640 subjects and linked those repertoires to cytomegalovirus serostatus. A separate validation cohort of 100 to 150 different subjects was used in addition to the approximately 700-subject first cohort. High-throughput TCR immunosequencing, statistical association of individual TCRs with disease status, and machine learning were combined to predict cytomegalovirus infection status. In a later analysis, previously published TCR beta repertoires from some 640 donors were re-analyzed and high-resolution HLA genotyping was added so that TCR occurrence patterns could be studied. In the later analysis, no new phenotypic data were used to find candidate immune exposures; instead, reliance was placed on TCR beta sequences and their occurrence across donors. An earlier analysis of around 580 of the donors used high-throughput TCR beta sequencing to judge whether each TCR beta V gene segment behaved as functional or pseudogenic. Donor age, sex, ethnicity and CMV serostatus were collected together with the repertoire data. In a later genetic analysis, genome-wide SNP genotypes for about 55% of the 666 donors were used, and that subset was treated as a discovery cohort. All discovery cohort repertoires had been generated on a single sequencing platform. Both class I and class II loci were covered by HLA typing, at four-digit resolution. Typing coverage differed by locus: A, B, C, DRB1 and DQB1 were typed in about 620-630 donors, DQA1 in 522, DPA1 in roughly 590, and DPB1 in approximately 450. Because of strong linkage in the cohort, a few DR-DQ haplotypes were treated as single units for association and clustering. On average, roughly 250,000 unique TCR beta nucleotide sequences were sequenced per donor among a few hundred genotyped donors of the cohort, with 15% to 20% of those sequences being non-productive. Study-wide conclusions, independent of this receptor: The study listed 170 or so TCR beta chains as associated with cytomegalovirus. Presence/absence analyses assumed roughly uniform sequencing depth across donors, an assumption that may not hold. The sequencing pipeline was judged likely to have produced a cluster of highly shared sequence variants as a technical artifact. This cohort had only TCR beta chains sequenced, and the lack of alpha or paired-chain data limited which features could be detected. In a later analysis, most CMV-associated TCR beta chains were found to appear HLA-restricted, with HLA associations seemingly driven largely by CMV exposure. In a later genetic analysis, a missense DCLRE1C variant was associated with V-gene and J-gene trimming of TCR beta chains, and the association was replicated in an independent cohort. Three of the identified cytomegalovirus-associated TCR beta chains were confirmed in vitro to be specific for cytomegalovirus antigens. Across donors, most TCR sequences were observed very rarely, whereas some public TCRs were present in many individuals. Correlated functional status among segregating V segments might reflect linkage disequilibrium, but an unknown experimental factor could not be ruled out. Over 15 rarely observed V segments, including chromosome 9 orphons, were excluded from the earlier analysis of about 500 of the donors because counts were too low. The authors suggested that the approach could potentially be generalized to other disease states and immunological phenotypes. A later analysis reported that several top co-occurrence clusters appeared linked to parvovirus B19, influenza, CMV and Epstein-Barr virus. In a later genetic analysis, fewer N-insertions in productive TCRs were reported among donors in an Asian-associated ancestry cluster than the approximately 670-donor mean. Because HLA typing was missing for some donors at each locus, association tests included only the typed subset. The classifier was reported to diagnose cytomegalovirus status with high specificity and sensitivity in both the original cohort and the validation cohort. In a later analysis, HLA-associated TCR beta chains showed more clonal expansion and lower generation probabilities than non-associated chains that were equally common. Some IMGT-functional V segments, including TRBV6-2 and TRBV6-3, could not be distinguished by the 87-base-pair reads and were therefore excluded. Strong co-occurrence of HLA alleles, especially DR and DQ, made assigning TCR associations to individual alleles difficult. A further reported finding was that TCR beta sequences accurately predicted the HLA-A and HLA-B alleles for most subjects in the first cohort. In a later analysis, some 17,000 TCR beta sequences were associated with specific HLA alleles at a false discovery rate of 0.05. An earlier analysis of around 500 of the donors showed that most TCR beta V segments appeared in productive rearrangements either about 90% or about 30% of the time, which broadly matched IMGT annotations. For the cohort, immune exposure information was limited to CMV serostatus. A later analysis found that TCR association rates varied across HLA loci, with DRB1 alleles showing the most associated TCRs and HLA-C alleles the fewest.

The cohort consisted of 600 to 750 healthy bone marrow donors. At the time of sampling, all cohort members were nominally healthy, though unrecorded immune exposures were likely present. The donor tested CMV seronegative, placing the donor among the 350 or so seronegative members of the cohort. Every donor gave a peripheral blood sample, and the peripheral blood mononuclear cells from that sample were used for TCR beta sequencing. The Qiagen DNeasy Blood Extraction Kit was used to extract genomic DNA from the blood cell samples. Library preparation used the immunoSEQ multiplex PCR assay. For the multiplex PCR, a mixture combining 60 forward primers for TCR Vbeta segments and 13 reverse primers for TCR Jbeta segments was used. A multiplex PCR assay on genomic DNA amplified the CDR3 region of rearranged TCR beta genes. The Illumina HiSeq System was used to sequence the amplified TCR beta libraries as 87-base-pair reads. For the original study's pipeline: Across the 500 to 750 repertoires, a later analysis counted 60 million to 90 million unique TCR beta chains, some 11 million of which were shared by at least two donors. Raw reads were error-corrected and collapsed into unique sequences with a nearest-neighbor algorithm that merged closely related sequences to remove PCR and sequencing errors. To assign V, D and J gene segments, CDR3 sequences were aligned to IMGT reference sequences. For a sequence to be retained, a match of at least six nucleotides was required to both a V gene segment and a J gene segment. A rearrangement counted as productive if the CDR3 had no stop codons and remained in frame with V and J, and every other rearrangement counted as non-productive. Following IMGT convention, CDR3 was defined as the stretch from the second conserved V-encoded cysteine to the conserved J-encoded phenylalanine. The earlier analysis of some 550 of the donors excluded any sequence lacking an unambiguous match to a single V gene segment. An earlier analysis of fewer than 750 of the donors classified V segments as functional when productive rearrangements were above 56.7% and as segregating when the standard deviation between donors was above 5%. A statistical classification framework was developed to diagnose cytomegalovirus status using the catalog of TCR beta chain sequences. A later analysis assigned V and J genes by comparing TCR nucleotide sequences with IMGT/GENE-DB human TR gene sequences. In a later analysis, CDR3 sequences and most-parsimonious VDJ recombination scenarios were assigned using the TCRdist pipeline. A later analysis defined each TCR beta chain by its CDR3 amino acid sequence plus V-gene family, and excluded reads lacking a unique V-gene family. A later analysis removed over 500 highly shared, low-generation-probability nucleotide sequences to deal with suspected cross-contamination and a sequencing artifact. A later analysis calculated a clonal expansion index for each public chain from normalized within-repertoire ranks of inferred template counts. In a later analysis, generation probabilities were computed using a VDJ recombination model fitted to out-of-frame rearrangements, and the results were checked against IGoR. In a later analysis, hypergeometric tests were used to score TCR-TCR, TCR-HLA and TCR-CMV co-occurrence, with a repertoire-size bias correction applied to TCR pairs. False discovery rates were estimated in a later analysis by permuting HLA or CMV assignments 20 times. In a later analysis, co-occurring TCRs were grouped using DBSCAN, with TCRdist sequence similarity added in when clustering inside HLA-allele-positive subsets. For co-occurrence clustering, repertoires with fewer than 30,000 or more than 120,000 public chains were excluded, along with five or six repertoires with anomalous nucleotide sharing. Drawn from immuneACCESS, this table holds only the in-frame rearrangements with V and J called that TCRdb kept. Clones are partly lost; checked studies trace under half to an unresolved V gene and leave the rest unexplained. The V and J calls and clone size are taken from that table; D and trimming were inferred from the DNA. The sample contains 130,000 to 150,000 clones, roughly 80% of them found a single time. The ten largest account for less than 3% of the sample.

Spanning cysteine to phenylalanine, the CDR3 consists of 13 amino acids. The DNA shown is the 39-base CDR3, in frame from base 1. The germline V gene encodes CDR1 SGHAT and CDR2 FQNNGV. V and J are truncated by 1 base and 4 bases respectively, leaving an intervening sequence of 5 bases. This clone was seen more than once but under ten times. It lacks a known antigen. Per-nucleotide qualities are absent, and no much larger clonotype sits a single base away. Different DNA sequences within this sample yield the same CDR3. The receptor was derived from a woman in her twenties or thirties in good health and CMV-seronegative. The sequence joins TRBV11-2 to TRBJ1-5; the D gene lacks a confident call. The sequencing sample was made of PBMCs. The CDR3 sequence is CASSLGANQPQHF. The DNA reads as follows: TGTGCCAGCAGCTTAGGGGCAAATCAGCCCCAGCATTTT.